The 23 T cell receptor beta chains below all came from one sample that was sequenced in a study of graft-versus-host responses after intestinal transplantation. Profiling relied on immunoSEQ multiplex PCR, and the TCRdb table lists in-frame clones only, not all of them. The sample yields 13,000 to 15,000 clones, about 36% seen once. The starting material was alloreactive CD4+ T cells from a mixed lymphocyte reaction culture, obtained before intestinal transplant. As for subset: CFSE-low proliferating T cells sorted from roughly six-day pre-transplant mixed lymphocyte reaction (GvH or HvG direction). The receptors originated from a human patient who received an intestinal transplant.

The sample holds a few counts of this clone. The chain has TRBV10-3 and TRBJ1-2; the match to TRBD1 covers 8 bases. The V gene end was trimmed by 10 bases and the J gene end by 3 bases; junction bases not matched to a gene: 4. Germline V gene sequence: CDR1 ENHRY, CDR2 SYGVKD. The CDR3 contains 12 residues. CDR3 amino acids: CASEQGDYGYTF. The DNA for the CDR3 is TGTGCCAGCGAACAGGGGGACTATGGCTACACCTTC.

Relative to its sample, this clone is medium-sized (0.01 to 0.1%). The gene calls are TRBV5-3 and TRBJ1-5; D gene unclear. TRBV5-3 is an open reading frame whose function is uncertain. There are 17 residues in the CDR3. The V end lost 4 bases, the J end lost 4 bases, and 21 bases lay between the germline ends. The CDR3, as DNA: TGTGCCAGAAGCCTCGGAAAGGGTTCACGGGAAAATCAGCCCCAGCATTTT. Translation gives CARSLGKGSRENQPQHF.

This clone showed up just a few times. This chain uses TRBV19 with TRBJ1-2; no reliable D call. CDR3 size: 15 residues. Germline assignment: CDR1 LNHDA and CDR2 SQIVND (reference sequence). V lost 4 bases and J lost 7, with 19 bases in between. The CDR3 nucleotides are TGTGCCAGTAGTAAAGAACTAATCCTCGAAGGTGGCTACACCTTC. Translation gives CASSKELILEGGYTF.

The V gene is TRBV18, the J gene TRBJ2-7; the D gene is possibly TRBD1 (6 bases). The CDR3 runs to 13 residues. CDR1 KGHSH and CDR2 LQKENI come from the germline V gene. Trimming left V 4 bases short and J 2 bases short, with 9 bases between. CDR3 sequence: CASSQGEPYEQYF. The CDR3 DNA is TGTGCCAGCTCACAGGGGGAACCCTACGAGCAGTACTTC.

This clone was counted only a few times. The rearrangement uses TRBV7-2 and TRBJ1-1; TRBD1 aligns across 8 bases. The V segment lost 4 bases and the J segment 9 bases; nucleotides outside the gene matches: 7. Germline CDR1 is SGHTA and CDR2 is FQGNSA. The CDR3 loop spans 13 amino acids. The CDR3 here is CASSSRTGFKAFF. The CDR3 DNA reads TGTGCCAGCAGCTCACGGACAGGGTTTAAAGCTTTCTTT.

Only a few counts were recorded for this clone. The V gene is TRBV18, the J gene TRBJ1-1; no reliable D call. CDR3 size: 12 residues. Trimming took 5 bases from V and 3 from J, leaving 7 bases between them. The V gene's germline CDR1 is KGHSH and CDR2 LQKENI. The CDR3 protein is CASSIGDTEAFF. In nucleotides, the CDR3 is TGTGCCAGCTCAATCGGGGACACTGAAGCTTTCTTT.

This clone has just a few counts. The chain links TRBV6-5 to TRBJ2-3, with 8 bases matching TRBD2. Germline CDR1 MNHEY, CDR2 SVGAGI. This CDR3 is built from 15 residues. The ends lost 5 bases at V and 1 base at J; junction bases unmatched: 5. The CDR3 DNA reads as TGTGCCAGCAGTCCACTGCGGGGGGGCACAGATACGCAGTATTTT. Protein: CASSPLRGGTDTQYF.

The J gene is TRBJ2-1, the V gene TRBV29-1; D is perhaps TRBD2 (6 bases). V was shortened by 7 bases and J by 7 bases, with 14 bases between the two germline ends. CDR1 is SQVTM and CDR2 is ANQGSEA in the germline V gene. This CDR3 region has 12 residues. CDR3 bases: TGCAGCGCCGGGACTCTAAGGAATGAGCAGTTCTTC. Amino acids: CSAGTLRNEQFF.

The chain uses TRBV7-2 and TRBJ2-7; 11 positions agree with TRBD1. This CDR3 has 16 residues. After removal of 5 bases from V and 2 bases from J, the junction contained 8 bases not matched to a gene. Germline V gene lookup returns CDR1 SGHTA and CDR2 FQGNSA. CDR3 sequence reads: CASSPRAGQGAYEQYF. As DNA, the CDR3 is TGTGCCAGCAGCCCTCGGGCGGGACAGGGGGCCTACGAGCAGTACTTC.

This clone was seen a few times. The CDR3 region has the DNA TGTGCCAGCAGCCGGAGGGGCGGGGGCTCATACAATGAGCAGTTCTTC. It encodes CASSRRGGGSYNEQFF. V is TRBV7-2 and J is TRBJ2-1, with a tentative D call TRBD2 (7 bases). The CDR3 sequence is 16 residues long. Germline CDR1 reads SGHTA; CDR2 reads FQGNSA. V lost 5 bases, J lost 4 bases, and 18 bases lay in between.

V gene TRBV2 combines with J gene TRBJ2-6, with D possibly being TRBD2 (6 bases). V was cut by 4 bases and J by 4 bases, with 29 bases left in between. Germline CDR1 and CDR2: SNHLY and FYNNEI. The CDR3 sequence is 21 residues long. CDR3 loop: CASSGPPSLRGGMTGANVLTF. The CDR3 nucleotides are TGTGCCAGCAGTGGACCCCCGTCGCTTCGGGGCGGGATGACCGGGGCCAACGTCCTGACTTTC.

This clone was counted between two and nine times. The CDR3: CASSLEVAGHGELFF. The CDR3 nucleotides read TGTGCCAGCAGCTTAGAGGTAGCGGGGCACGGGGAGCTGTTTTTT. The V call is TRBV7-8, the J call TRBJ2-2, with 8 bases matching TRBD2. The V segment lost 1 base and the J segment 7 bases; nucleotides outside the gene matches: 5. The CDR3 contains 15 residues. The germline gives CDR1 SGHVS, CDR2 FQNEAQ.

A word on this clone: Relative to the germline gene, one junction end is altered; a read error may explain this. The sample has other DNA sequences that encode this CDR3 too. This sequence joins TRBV2 and TRBJ2-2; D may be TRBD2 (5 bases). The CDR3 loop spans 15 amino acids. The germline V gene encodes CDR1 SNHLY and CDR2 FYNNEI. CDR3 bases: TGTGCCAGCAGTGAAGCTCGGGTTAACACCGGGGAGCTGTTCTTT. Protein product: CASSEARVNTGELFF.

This clone was observed a handful of times. This chain links TRBV6-6 with TRBJ1-4; D might be TRBD1 (6 bases). V lost 3 bases to trimming and J lost 7 bases, with 15 bases between them. The CDR3 consists of 15 residues. Germline V lookup: CDR1 MNHNY, CDR2 SVGAGI (reference sequence). The CDR3 DNA sequence: TGTGCCAGCAGTTATACCCCACAGGGCGGTGAAAAACTGTTTTTT. It encodes CASSYTPQGGEKLFF.

The rearrangement joins TRBV6-5 to TRBJ1-1; 7 bases match TRBD1. The CDR3 runs 16 residues. V dropped 4 bases and J dropped 4; count of bases not matched to a gene: 12. Germline V gene sequence: CDR1 MNHEY, CDR2 SVGAGI. CDR3 sequence (DNA): TGTGCCAGCAGTTCGGGACAGTTGGGCGTGGGCACTGAAGCTTTCTTT. Protein sequence: CASSSGQLGVGTEAFF.

The V and J genes are TRBV4-3 and TRBJ2-1; perhaps TRBD1 as D (6 bases). The V end lost 0 bases, the J end lost 8 bases, and 14 bases lay between the germline ends. The germline V gene encodes CDR1 LGHNA and CDR2 YSLEER. The CDR3 totals 15 residues. CDR3 protein: CASSQDPQGPDEQFF. The CDR3 region has the DNA TGCGCCAGCAGCCAAGATCCGCAGGGGCCGGATGAGCAGTTCTTC.

The rearrangement uses TRBV4-3 and TRBJ1-1; D gene uncertain. Trimming left V 1 base short and J 0 bases short, with 9 bases between. The V gene's germline CDR1 is LGHNA and CDR2 YSLEER. The CDR3 is 15 amino acids. Here the CDR3 reads CASSQVAGLNTEAFF. In DNA form, the CDR3 reads TGCGCCAGCAGCCAAGTCGCAGGATTGAACACTGAAGCTTTCTTT.

V usage is TRBV27 and J usage is TRBJ2-6; unclear D gene. V was clipped by 4 bases and J by 0 bases, with 13 bases between them. In germline, CDR1 is MNHEY, CDR2 SMNVEV (reference sequence). The CDR3 extends over 17 amino acids. CDR3 sequence reads: CASSSEERGSGANVLTF. In DNA form, the CDR3 reads TGTGCCAGCAGTTCGGAAGAGAGAGGCTCTGGGGCCAACGTCCTGACTTTC.

This chain joins TRBV19 and TRBJ2-7; 10 nucleotides match TRBD1. Germline CDR1 reads LNHDA; CDR2 reads SQIVND (reference sequence). J gave up 6 bases and V 4 bases, and 6 bases lay outside the gene matches. The CDR3 contains 14 residues. The CDR3 DNA reads as TGTGCCAGTAGTACAGGGACAGGGGTGAGCGAGCAGTACTTC. This codes for CASSTGTGVSEQYF.

This clone was observed a handful of times. J is TRBJ1-1 and V is TRBV10-3; 7 nucleotides match TRBD1. Per germline, CDR1 ENHRY and CDR2 SYGVKD. Trimming removed 10 bases from V and 0 bases from J; junction bases left unmatched: 2. CDR3 length: 12 amino acids. CDR3 protein: CATGQVNTEAFF. CDR3 nucleotides: TGTGCCACCGGACAGGTGAACACTGAAGCTTTCTTT.

This chain connects TRBV18 to TRBJ1-1; possibly TRBD1 for D (6 bases). There are 19 residues in the CDR3. V shed 5 bases and J shed 0 bases, with 25 bases lying between them. Germline lookup yields CDR1 KGHSH and CDR2 LQKENI. CDR3: CASSVKPEQGRAMNTEAFF. The CDR3 DNA is TGTGCCAGCTCAGTTAAACCGGAACAGGGAAGGGCTATGAACACTGAAGCTTTCTTT. The full variable domain, rest sourced from reference TRBV18 and TRBJ1-1, is NAGVMQNPRHLVRRRGQEARLRCSPMKGHSHVYWYRQLPEEGLKFMVYLQKENIIDESGMPKERFSAEFPKEGPSILRIQQVVRGDSAAYFCASSVKPEQGRAMNTEAFFGQGTRLTVV.

This clone was detected only a few times. The rearrangement links TRBV5-1 to TRBJ2-1, with TRBD2 identical over 12 bases. The V segment lost 3 bases and the J segment 9 bases; nucleotides outside the gene matches: 10. Germline assignment: CDR1 SGHRS and CDR2 YFSETQ. This CDR3 is 16 amino acids long. The CDR3 is CASSYPLAGGHSEQFF. The CDR3 nucleotides are TGCGCCAGCAGCTACCCCCTAGCGGGGGGGCATAGTGAGCAGTTCTTC.

V usage is TRBV28 and J usage is TRBJ1-1; D gene uncertain. Deletions cut 6 bases from V and 1 base from J, with 18 bases between. The CDR3 contains 16 residues. Germline CDR1 is MDHEN and CDR2 is SYDVKM. CDR3 protein: CASSRNREVGNTEAFF. The CDR3 bases are TGTGCCAGCAGCCGGAACCGGGAAGTTGGGAACACTGAAGCTTTCTTT.